This T cell receptor beta chain was found in a study of T cell responses to AZD1222 COVID-19 vaccine. General observations from the study: Donors skewed white British and female; clonal diversity was possibly underestimated. Seropositive at baseline were only a handful of AZD1222 recipients. The study found vaccine-associated CD4 TCRs spanning spike, dominant at 160-218 and 743-854.

The V gene lost 3 bases and the J gene lost 0 bases, with 16 bases spanning the gap. In germline, CDR1 is SEHNR, CDR2 FQNEAQ (reference sequence). The CDR3 runs 17 residues. About this clone: Its cognate antigen is unknown.

The method was immunoSEQ multiplex PCR; TCRdb's version includes in-frame clones alone and lacks a portion of them. This sample has 95,000 to 150,000 clones, with 92% found just once. The chain couples TRBV7-9 to TRBJ2-3; D not certain. The source is an adult in good health. The specimen was peripheral blood, collected on day 0 of AZD1222 vaccination. CDR3: CASSFALAAPSTDTQYF. For the CDR3, the DNA is TGTGCCAGCAGCTTCGCCTTGGCGGCTCCTAGCACAGATACGCAGTATTTT.